A single T cell receptor beta chain is shown here with its context. The specificity of this receptor is unknown. Base qualities are not at hand, and no much larger clone is one base apart. TCRbeta CDR3 regions were amplified from genomic DNA by means of the immunoSEQ Assay, a bias-controlled multiplex PCR. On the authors' methods: The number of nucleated cells in each sample was estimated from the amplification of reference gene primers within the assay. Sequence reads were collapsed and filtered to measure the absolute abundance of every unique TCRbeta CDR3 rearrangement. For each sample, productive Simpson clonality was calculated as the square root of Simpson's diversity index over productive rearrangements. TCRdb took this table from immuneACCESS and kept in-frame rearrangements with V and J called. Such tables lack part of the clones; where checked against another copy, unresolved V genes explain under half of the gap, and the rest is unexplained. Clone size and the V and J calls come from that table; the DNA yielded D and trimming. The sample table shows around 210,000 clones, and about 85% are seen once. Around 0.93% of the sample rests with the top ten.

At one collaborating source in Seattle, patients were enrolled during active infection and were followed longitudinally through the course of disease. Collaborating institutions collected whole blood in K2EDTA tubes following their own protocols. For TCRbeta analysis, collaborators shipped samples as frozen whole blood, isolated PBMCs, or DNA extracted from either of those sample types. The data stem from a study of blood T cell repertoires in COVID-19 (dated by TCRdb to the early 2020s). With respect to the entire study: Samples from collaborators originated in the United States, Italy and Spain and spanned both the acute and convalescent phases of COVID-19. Samples were obtained from the ongoing ImmuneRACE study (first 160 participants) and from about 1,300 subjects provided by 6 global collaborators. Deeply sampled blood TCRbeta repertoires from subjects exposed to, actively infected with, or recovered from COVID-19 were included in the dataset. A freely available public database, intended as a resource for researchers studying the immune response to SARS-CoV-2, is where the repertoires were released. The prospective study material was composed of cDNA or gDNA derived from T cells, B-cell-depleted T cells, or PBMCs. Nearly every sample came with metadata listing a de-identified subject ID, COVID-19 status, age in years and sex. Where HLA class I and class II types were available, the types were taken from metadata supplied by the sample provider, not from assay-based typing.

The CDR3 starts with the cysteine, ends with the phenylalanine, and has 15 residues. Kept here is only the CDR3 DNA, which spans 45 bases and is read in frame from base 1. Trimming removed 4 bases from V and 8 bases from J; the gene matches leave 7 bases unexplained. CDR1 and CDR2 are read off the germline V gene as MDHEN and SYDVKM. Broad study findings and their caveats: The quantity of clinical and demographic metadata differed by source and by participant and was supplied without curation.

The rearranged segments are TRBV28 and TRBJ1-4, with TRBD1 identical over 10 junction bases. The TCR comes from a man aged 60-69 years with COVID-19, enrolled during active disease. Sequenced material: peripheral blood. The CDR3 reads as follows: CASSSDRGPREKLFF. The nucleotides read TGTGCCAGCAGTTCCGACAGGGGGCCTCGGGAAAAACTGTTTTTT.